The table lists the clone carrying this T cell receptor (beta chain) with a few counts. Its matching antigen is unknown. The data derive from a study of blood T cells in healthy people across ages. Using a J-beta primer mix together with a sample-barcoded 5' primer, a second PCR was run for roughly 6 to 11 cycles. Each of the cDNA molecules was tagged by a template-switch adaptor with 12 random nucleotides. TCRdb re-called the 5' RACE reads through MiXCR, storing one row per CDR3 protein. There are 1.5 million to 2 million distinct CDR3 sequences in the sample; roughly 27% occur only once, and 7.7% lies in the top ten. The CDR3 is 15 amino acids. J was trimmed by 3 bases and V by 6 bases; bases with no gene match: 8. The germline V gene has CDR1 MNHEY and CDR2 SVGEGT. The study's findings and limits: Donors of long life had a larger count of naive CD4+ cells and greater diversity than aged donors. TCR beta diversity tracked closely with naive T cell percentage. Estimates based on one million T cells were treated as lower bounds.

The sequenced material came from blood. This TCR was sampled from a woman aged 25 to 39 in good health. The chain recombines TRBV6-2 or TRBV6-3 with TRBJ2-7, with 10 bases matching TRBD1. In nucleotides, the CDR3 is TGTGCCAGCAGGGACGTGACAGGGGGCTACTACGAGCAGTACTTC. It translates to CASRDVTGGYYEQYF.